Each of the 6 T cell receptor beta chains below was sequenced from the same sample in a study of shared clonotypes between healthy human individuals (dated by TCRdb to the early 2020s). The method was the immunoSEQ multiplex PCR assay. In TCRdb, the immuneACCESS table is reduced to in-frame sequences with V and J assigned. These tables do not hold every clone; where another copy was compared, an unresolved V gene accounts for under half, and the others remain unexplained. Recorded for this sample are a few million clones; roughly 92% of them occurred a single time. Around 0.14% of the sample belongs to the ten largest clones. The specimen sequenced was naive CD4+ T cells sorted from blood. What this sample's cell subset or site label stands for: CD45RA+ positively selected. The receptor set was obtained from a man aged 18 to 29 in good health.

CDR3 sequence: CAISDHNTGELFF. The DNA for the CDR3 is TGTGCCATCAGTGACCACAACACCGGGGAGCTGTTTTTT. The chain combines TRBV10-3 with TRBJ2-2; D call uncertain. The CDR3 extends over 13 amino acids. V was cut by 3 bases and J by 2 bases, with 4 bases left in between. CDR1 and CDR2 (germline): ENHRY, SYGVKD.

The V and J genes are TRBV4-1 and TRBJ1-3; 10 bases align to TRBD1. Per germline, CDR1 MGHRA and CDR2 YSYEKL. Unmatched junction bases numbered 6, after V lost 1 base and J lost 0 bases. This CDR3 region has 18 residues. CDR3 DNA: TGCGCCAGCAGCCAAGTCCGGACAGGGGGGAGCTCTGGAAACACCATATATTTT. Residues: CASSQVRTGGSSGNTIYF.

The gene calls are TRBV7-2 and TRBJ2-7; 11 bases agree with TRBD2. The CDR3 is 17 residues long. Per the germline V gene, CDR1 is SGHTA and CDR2 is FQGNSA. Trimming took 7 bases from V and 4 from J; bases not matched to a gene: 15. This CDR3 reads CASTPFGLAGGRYEQYF. CDR3 coding DNA: TGTGCCAGCACCCCTTTCGGGCTAGCGGGAGGCAGGTACGAGCAGTACTTC.

The rearrangement links TRBV7-9 to TRBJ1-6; D might be TRBD1 (5 bases). V was trimmed by 5 bases and J by 0 bases, leaving 14 bases between them. The germline gives CDR1 SEHNR, CDR2 FQNEAQ (reference sequence). The CDR3 runs to 17 residues. CDR3 bases: TGTGCCAGCAGCCGGGACCAGATGAGCTCCTATAATTCACCCCTCCACTTT. Amino acids: CASSRDQMSSYNSPLHF.

The chain carries TRBV30 and TRBJ2-2, with 9 bases fitting TRBD1. CDR1 is GTSNPN and CDR2 is SVGIG in the germline V gene (reference sequence). The CDR3 runs to 15 residues. The ends lost 7 bases at V and 1 base at J; junction bases unmatched: 7. CDR3 nucleotide sequence: TGTGCCTCTGAGTCGGACAGGGGGAACACCGGGGAGCTGTTTTTT. Translating gives CASESDRGNTGELFF.

Points on this clone: This CDR3 is also generated by other DNA sequences in the sample. The V gene is TRBV18, the J gene TRBJ2-7, with 7 bases fitting TRBD1. There are 14 residues in the CDR3. V lost 3 bases, J lost 1 base, and 3 bases stayed unmatched. Germline V lookup: CDR1 KGHSH, CDR2 LQKENI. CDR3 nucleotides: TGTGCCAGCTCACCGGGGACAGCTTCCTACGAGCAGTACTTC. It translates to CASSPGTASYEQYF.